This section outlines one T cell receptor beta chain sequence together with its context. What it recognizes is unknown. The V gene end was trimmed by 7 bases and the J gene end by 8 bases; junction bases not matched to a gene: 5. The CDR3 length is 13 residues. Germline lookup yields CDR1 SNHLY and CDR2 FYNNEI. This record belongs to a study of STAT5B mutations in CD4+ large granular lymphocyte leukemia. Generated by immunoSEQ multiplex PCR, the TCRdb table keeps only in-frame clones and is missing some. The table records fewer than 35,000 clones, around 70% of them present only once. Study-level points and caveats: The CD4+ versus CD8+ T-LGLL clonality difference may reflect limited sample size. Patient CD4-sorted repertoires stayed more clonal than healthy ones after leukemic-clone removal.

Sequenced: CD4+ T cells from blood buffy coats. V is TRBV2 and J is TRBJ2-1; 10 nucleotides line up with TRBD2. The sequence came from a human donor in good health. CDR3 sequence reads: CASKSGGAYEQFF. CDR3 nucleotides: TGTGCCAGCAAGAGCGGGGGGGCTTATGAGCAGTTCTTC.